These T cell receptor beta chains were read from a single sample in a study of blood T cell repertoires in COVID-19. Here immunoSEQ multiplex PCR was the method, and the copy in TCRdb shows in-frame clones only, minus some. Of over 75,000 clones listed, 70% to 85% are singletons. The sample was peripheral blood. The receptors derive from a man aged 70-80 years with acute or convalescent COVID-19. Both conserved end residues are part of each CDR3. Clone size, where shown, is once, few, many, or a class for clones that have expanded.

NA | TRBJ2-2 | TRBV10-3 | 15 | CAIRPTAANTGELFF
NA | TRBJ1-5 | TRBV24-1 | 14 | CATSQAGWGQPQHF
NA | TRBJ1-4 | TRBV6-5 | 15 | CASSSTPDSNEKLFF
NA | TRBJ2-5 | TRBV3-1/TRBV3-2 | 14 | CASSQGGARKTQYF
NA | TRBJ1-2 | TRBV28 | 14 | CASSLSNFNYGYTF
NA | TRBJ2-1 | TRBV27 | 15 | CASSEQGAFYNEQFF
NA | TRBJ2-5 | TRBV7-9 | 16 | CASSLRDGRGVETQYF
few | TRBJ1-4 | TRBV6-6 | 15 | CASSPRGGAEEKLFF
NA | TRBJ2-1 | TRBV9 | 17 | CASSVVFRLARYNEQFF
NA | TRBJ2-1 | TRBV11-2 | 15 | CASSLGTSGTNEQFF
NA | TRBJ2-5 | TRBV11-2 | 14 | CASSPAGVQETQYF
NA | TRBJ2-6 | TRBV27 | 14 | CASSFHSGANVLTF